This T cell receptor beta chain was sequenced during a study of cytotoxic CD8 clonotypes in ibrutinib-treated CLL. Study-level findings and limits: Higher clonality was seen at ibrutinib response and a return toward baseline at progression. Sample timing was unmatched between remission and later-progressing patients; lymph nodes unstudied.

Measured with immunoSEQ multiplex PCR; TCRdb has only the in-frame clones, and not every one. The table has roughly 150,000 clones, approximately 80% seen once. As for this clone: No antigen is known for it.

V gave up 0 bases and J gave up 4 bases, with 13 bases separating them. The CDR3 extends over 16 amino acids. The V gene's germline CDR1 is MGHRA and CDR2 YSYEKL. The J gene is TRBJ2-1, the V gene TRBV4-1, with D maybe TRBD2 (5 bases). Sample: PBMCs, taken after 24 months of ibrutinib treatment. The sequence came from a human donor with chronic lymphocytic leukemia. CDR3 in amino acids: CASSQEVGADYNEQFF. CDR3 sequence (DNA): TGCGCCAGCAGCCAAGAAGTAGGAGCGGATTACAATGAGCAGTTCTTC.